This TCR beta chain was captured in a study of beta chain features in type 1 diabetes. Sorted populations were all over 98% pure. The study's findings and limits: Sampled from patients, naive, central memory and Treg TCRB repertoires appeared more similar than those sampled from healthy donors. Cells expressing TCR highly could be over-represented by cDNA sequencing. Shorter templates may be favored by PCR, equally so in patients and controls. All four CD4+ subsets of Type 1 diabetes patients contained TCRB CDR3s that were moderately but significantly shorter.

Every bit of the isolated RNA underwent reverse transcription, so sequencing read expressed TCRB transcripts. Profiled with immunoSEQ multiplex PCR; TCRdb holds only in-frame clones, not every one. The table has about 710,000 clones, over 13% seen once. CDR1 and CDR2 (germline): MNHNY, SVGAGI (reference sequence). The V and J ends lost 7 bases and 7 bases, in that order; junction bases with no gene match: 14. The CDR3 extends over 15 amino acids. Of note for this clone: Its antigen is not known.

The genes are TRBV6-6 and TRBJ1-2, with TRBD1 identical over 8 bases. Material for sequencing was naive CD4+ T cells from blood. This TCR was sampled from a man between 18 and 29 years old with type 1 diabetes. CDR3 amino acids: CASTENLGQGSGYTF. CDR3 in DNA: TGTGCCAGCACTGAGAACCTTGGACAGGGCAGTGGCTACACCTTC.